What follows are 16 T cell receptor beta chains derived from one specimen sequenced in a study of radiotherapy plus CTLA-4 blockade in lung cancer. TCRdb's copy holds only in-frame clones and misses some; the assay was immunoSEQ multiplex PCR. The sample consists of 85,000 to 100,000 clones, approximately 86% of them appearing once. Sequencing used peripheral blood, obtained from a patient treated with radiotherapy plus ipilimumab. Receptors were obtained from a human donor with non-small cell lung cancer that progressed on radiotherapy plus ipilimumab.

The V gene is TRBV7-9, the J gene TRBJ2-5; D remains ambiguous. The end of the DNA fits TRBJ2-7 better, so the J call may be wrong. The CDR3 spans 13 residues. The germline V gene encodes CDR1 SEHNR and CDR2 FQNEAQ (reference sequence). CDR3 region: CASSPWVSYEQYF. CDR3 DNA: TGTGCCAGCAGCCCCTGGGTATCCTACGAGCAGTACTTC.

The chain is built from TRBV18 and TRBJ1-5, with TRBD1 identical over 8 bases. Trimming removed 3 bases from V and 4 bases from J; junction bases left unmatched: 11. Per the germline V gene, CDR1 is KGHSH and CDR2 is LQKENI. The CDR3 contains 17 residues. CDR3 residues: CASSPFRTGNLNQPQHF. Here the CDR3 DNA reads TGTGCCAGCTCACCTTTTCGGACAGGGAATTTGAATCAGCCCCAGCATTTT.

V gene TRBV30 combines with J gene TRBJ2-3; 9 bases are a match to TRBD1. CDR3 size: 14 residues. Germline trimming cut 5 bases from V and 4 bases from J; bases unmatched to any gene: 7. Germline loops: CDR1 GTSNPN, CDR2 SVGIG (reference sequence). CDR3 coding DNA: TGTGCCTGGGCGGGACAGGGAGGCGCAGATACGCAGTATTTT. The encoded protein is CAWAGQGGADTQYF.

The chain couples TRBV7-2 to TRBJ1-2, with 9 nucleotides matching TRBD1. The CDR3 length is 14 residues. Germline V gives CDR1 SGHTA, CDR2 FQGNSA. V dropped 6 bases and J dropped 3; count of bases not matched to a gene: 5. CDR3 coding DNA: TGTGCCAGCAGGACCGGACAGGGGCACTATGGCTACACCTTC. Its translation: CASRTGQGHYGYTF.

The J gene is TRBJ2-1, the V gene TRBV7-2, with 8 nucleotides matching TRBD2. The CDR3 is 16 amino acids. CDR1 and CDR2 from the germline V gene are SGHTA and FQGNSA. V was pared by 3 bases and J by 0 bases, with 4 bases of the junction left unmatched. CDR3 protein: CASSFTSGYSYNEQFF. CDR3 coding DNA: TGTGCCAGCAGCTTTACTAGCGGCTACTCCTACAATGAGCAGTTCTTC.

This rearrangement joins TRBV11-3 to TRBJ1-3, with 9 nucleotides matching TRBD1. The CDR3 contains 17 residues. Germline V gene data show CDR1 as SGHNT and CDR2 as YENEEA. Trimming removed 3 bases from V and 0 bases from J; junction bases left unmatched: 6. CDR3 amino acids: CASSFIGTGSSGNTIYF. CDR3 in DNA: TGTGCCAGCAGCTTTATTGGGACAGGGAGCTCTGGAAACACCATATATTTT.

The rearrangement uses TRBV6-6 and TRBJ2-2; no reliable D call. With 2 bases removed from V and 7 bases from J, the gap between germline ends came to 8 bases. Germline V CDR1 and CDR2: MNHNY, SVGAGI (reference sequence). This CDR3 is 13 amino acids long. The CDR3 DNA is TGTGCCAGCAGTTACGGGGATATCGGGGAGCTGTTTTTT. Translating gives CASSYGDIGELFF.

The chain couples TRBV9 to TRBJ1-4; no definite D call. Germline CDR1 SGDLS, CDR2 YYNGEE. Trimming stripped 0 bases from V and 1 base from J, with 7 bases between. This CDR3 contains 15 residues. For the CDR3, the DNA is TGTGCCAGCAGCGTAGAAGCTGGAACTAATGAAAAACTGTTTTTT. Amino acid sequence: CASSVEAGTNEKLFF.

The chain joins TRBV11-2 to TRBJ1-5; perhaps TRBD1 as D (5 bases). The V gene lost 5 bases and the J gene lost 5 bases, with 13 bases spanning the gap. This CDR3 comprises 14 residues. Germline loops: CDR1 SGHAT, CDR2 FQNNGV. The CDR3 loop is CASSPGVGDQPQHF. The CDR3, as DNA: TGTGCCAGCAGCCCGGGGGTAGGGGATCAGCCCCAGCATTTT.

The chain joins TRBV9 to TRBJ1-4; D gene ambiguous. The germline V gene encodes CDR1 SGDLS and CDR2 YYNGEE. CDR3 length: 15 residues. V lost 0 bases and J lost 3, with 9 bases in between. The CDR3 protein is CASSVGSAPNEKLFF. CDR3 sequence (DNA): TGTGCCAGCAGCGTAGGGTCAGCCCCTAATGAAAAACTGTTTTTT.

This clone was seen just once. This chain uses TRBV30 with TRBJ2-5; 11 bases fit TRBD1. J lost 1 base, V lost 2 bases, and 6 bases had no gene match. There are 16 residues in the CDR3. From germline, CDR1 is GTSNPN and CDR2 SVGIG (reference sequence). The CDR3 DNA is TGTGCCTGGAGTCAACACGGGACAGGGGGCCAAGAGACCCAGTACTTC. Its protein is CAWSQHGTGGQETQYF.

The CDR3 DNA follows: TGTGCCAGCAGCCGGACCCGGGACAGTTCCTACGAGCAGTACTTC. Amino acids: CASSRTRDSSYEQYF. The gene calls are TRBV7-2 and TRBJ2-7; 7 bases are a match to TRBD1. Germline V gene sequence: CDR1 SGHTA, CDR2 FQGNSA. The V and J ends lost 5 bases and 1 base, in that order; junction bases with no gene match: 8. CDR3 length: 15 amino acids.

The rearrangement joins TRBV5-8 to TRBJ2-3; D may be TRBD1 (6 bases). From germline, CDR1 is SGHTS and CDR2 YDEGEE. V gave up 4 bases and J gave up 8 bases, with 20 bases separating them. This CDR3 is built from 15 residues. Written as DNA, the CDR3 is TGTGCCAGCAGCCTGGGGGCAGCCACTGGGGGTACGCAGTATTTT. This gives the protein CASSLGAATGGTQYF.

V gene TRBV4-3 combines with J gene TRBJ1-1; 11 nucleotides align to TRBD1. The V and J ends lost 4 bases and 2 bases, in that order; junction bases with no gene match: 6. Germline V gene sequence: CDR1 LGHNA, CDR2 YSLEER. CDR3 length equals 16 residues. The CDR3 DNA follows: TGCGCCAGCAGCCCTCGAGGGACAGGGGGAAACACTGAAGCTTTCTTT. Translated, it gives CASSPRGTGGNTEAFF.

CDR3 sequence: CASSPFGTSGGNEQFF. CDR3 nucleotide sequence: TGTGCCAGCAGTCCTTTTGGGACTAGCGGGGGAAATGAGCAGTTCTTC. This chain connects TRBV6-4 to TRBJ2-1, with 14 bases identical to TRBD2. CDR3 length: 16 residues. Germline CDR1 MRHNA, CDR2 SNTAGT. The J segment lost 7 bases and the V segment lost 5 bases, leaving 7 bases of the junction unmatched.

The rearrangement uses TRBV7-3 and TRBJ2-1; D tentatively reads TRBD1 or TRBD2 (5 bases each). Germline CDR1 reads SGHTA; CDR2 reads FQGTGA. CDR3 size: 14 residues. V was trimmed by 3 bases and J by 6 bases, leaving 12 bases between them. The CDR3 is CASSLGVLGNEQFF. CDR3 DNA: TGTGCCAGCAGCTTGGGGGTTCTAGGCAATGAGCAGTTCTTC. Complete variable domain (other parts from reference TRBV7-3 and TRBJ2-1): GAGVSQTPSNKVTEKGKYVELRCDPISGHTALYWYRQSLGQGPEFLIYFQGTGAADDSGLPNDRFFAVRPEGSVSTLKIQRTERGDSAVYLCASSLGVLGNEQFFGPGTRLTVL.